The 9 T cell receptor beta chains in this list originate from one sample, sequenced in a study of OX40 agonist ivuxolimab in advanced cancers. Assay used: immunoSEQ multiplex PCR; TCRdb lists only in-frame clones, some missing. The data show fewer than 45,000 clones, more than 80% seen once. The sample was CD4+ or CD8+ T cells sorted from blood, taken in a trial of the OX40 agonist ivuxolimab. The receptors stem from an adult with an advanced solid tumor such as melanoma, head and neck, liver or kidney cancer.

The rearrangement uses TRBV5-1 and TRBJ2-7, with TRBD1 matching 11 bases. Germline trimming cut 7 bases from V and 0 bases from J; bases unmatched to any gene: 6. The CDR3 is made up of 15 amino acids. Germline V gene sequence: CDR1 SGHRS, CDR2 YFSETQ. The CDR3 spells CASRADRGLSYEQYF. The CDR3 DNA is TGCGCCAGCCGGGCGGACAGGGGGCTCTCCTACGAGCAGTACTTC.

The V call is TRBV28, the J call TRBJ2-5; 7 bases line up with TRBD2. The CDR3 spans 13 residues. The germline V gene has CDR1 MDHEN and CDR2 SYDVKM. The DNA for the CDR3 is TGTGCTATCCAGTTAGGCCAGCGGGAAGGCCAGTACTTC. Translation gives CAIQLGQREGQYF.

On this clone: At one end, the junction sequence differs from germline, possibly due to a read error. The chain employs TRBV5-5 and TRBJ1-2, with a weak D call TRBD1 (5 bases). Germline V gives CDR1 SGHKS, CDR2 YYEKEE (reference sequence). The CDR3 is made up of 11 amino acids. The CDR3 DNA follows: TGCGCCAGCAGCCAAGGGGATGGCTACACCTTC. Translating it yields CASSQGDGYTF.

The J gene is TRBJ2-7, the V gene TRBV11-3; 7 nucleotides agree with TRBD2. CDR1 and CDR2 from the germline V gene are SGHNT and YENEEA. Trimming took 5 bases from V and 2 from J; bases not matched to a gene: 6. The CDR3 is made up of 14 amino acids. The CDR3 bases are TGTGCCAGCAGCGCACGACTAGCTCCCTACGAGCAGTACTTC. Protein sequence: CASSARLAPYEQYF.

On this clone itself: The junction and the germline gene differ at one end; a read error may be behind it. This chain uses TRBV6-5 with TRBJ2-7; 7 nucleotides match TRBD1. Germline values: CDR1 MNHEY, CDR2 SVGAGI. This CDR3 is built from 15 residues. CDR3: CASIPSTGFMGEQCF. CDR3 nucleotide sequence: TGTGCCAGCATTCCCTCGACAGGGTTCATGGGCGAGCAGTGCTTC.

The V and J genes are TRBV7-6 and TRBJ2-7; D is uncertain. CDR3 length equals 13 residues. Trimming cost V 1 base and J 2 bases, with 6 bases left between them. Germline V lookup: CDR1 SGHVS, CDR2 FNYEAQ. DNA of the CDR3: TGTGCCAGCAGCTTAGAGACCACCTACGAGCAGTACTTC. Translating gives CASSLETTYEQYF.

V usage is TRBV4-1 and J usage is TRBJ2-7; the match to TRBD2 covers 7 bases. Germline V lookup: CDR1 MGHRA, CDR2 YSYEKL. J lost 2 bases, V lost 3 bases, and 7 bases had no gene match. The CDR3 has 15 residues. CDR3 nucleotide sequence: TGCGCCAGCAGCCAGGGGCAAGCGGGAACCTACGAGCAGTACTTC. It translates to CASSQGQAGTYEQYF.

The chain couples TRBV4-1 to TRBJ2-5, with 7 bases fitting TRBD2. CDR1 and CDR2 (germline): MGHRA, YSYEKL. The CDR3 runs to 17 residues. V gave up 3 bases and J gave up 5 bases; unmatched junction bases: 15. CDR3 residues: CASSQGPSGRASETQYF. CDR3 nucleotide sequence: TGCGCCAGCAGCCAGGGGCCCTCTGGGAGGGCCAGTGAGACCCAGTACTTC.

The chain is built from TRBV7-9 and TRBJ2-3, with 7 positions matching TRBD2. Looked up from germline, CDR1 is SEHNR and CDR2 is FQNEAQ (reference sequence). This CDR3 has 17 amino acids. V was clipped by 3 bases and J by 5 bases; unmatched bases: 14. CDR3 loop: CASSFPQLAREVDTQYF. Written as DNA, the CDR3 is TGTGCCAGCAGCTTTCCTCAACTAGCGCGAGAGGTAGATACGCAGTATTTT.